This T cell receptor (beta chain) was profiled in a study of blood T cells in healthy people across ages. Across the whole study: The template switching approach captured approximately one barcoded beta molecule for every two T cells. Study-level points and caveats: Strong correlation linked observed beta diversity and percent naive T cells. A greater number of naive CD4+ cells and higher diversity distinguished long-lived donors from aged donors.

Alongside a J-beta primer mix, a sample-barcoded 5' primer served in a second PCR lasting about 7 to 11 cycles. Each of the samples gave a minimum of 2.5 million paired-end reads that contained CDR3. TCRdb used MiXCR to reprocess the 5' RACE reads, holding one entry per CDR3 protein. This table holds 1.5 million to 2 million distinct CDR3 sequences, roughly 27% found once. Details on this clonotype: Its antigen is currently unknown.

The sequence was collected from a woman in her twenties or thirties in good health. The sequenced material came from blood.

The CDR3 DNA follows: TGTGCCAGCAGCACCCGGACGGAGGGCAGTCAGCCCCAGCATTTT. This codes for CASSTRTEGSQPQHF. The chain is built from TRBV7-2 and TRBJ1-5; D ambiguous. CDR3 size: 15 residues. CDR1 is SGHTA, CDR2 FQGNSA, per germline. V was pared by 5 bases and J by 6 bases, with 17 bases between.